This T cell receptor (beta chain) appears in the sequencing data of a study of T cell responses to AZD1222 COVID-19 vaccine (dated by TCRdb to the early 2020s). About the investigation overall: TCR sequencing was performed for about 240 trial participants, of whom about 210 were given two doses of AZD1222 and around 26 were given two doses of MenACWY control vaccine. Trial participants were enrolled by age into 18-55, 56-69 and 70-plus year subgroups, with about 150, 28 and 57 TCR-sequenced participants respectively.

Concerning this clone: It has no known antigen specificity. No quality values exist for individual bases; no much larger clone is one base distant.

Trimming costs V 0 bases and J 4 bases, and their ends lie 4 bases apart. Reading the germline V gene gives CDR1 MDHEN and CDR2 SYDVKM. The CDR3 runs 13 amino acids, cysteine and phenylalanine included. Just CDR3 DNA is preserved here, 39 bases in frame from base 1. The CDR3 regions of human TCRbeta chains were subjected to immunosequencing. In the original analysis: Repertoire TCRs were checked for matches against a reference library of SARS-CoV-2-specific TCRs that had been generated using the MIRA antigen-specificity platform. Breadth meant the fraction of unique TCRs that were SARS-CoV-2-associated, whereas depth meant the fraction of total T cells that were SARS-CoV-2-associated. Using the MIRA data, every spike-specific TCR was mapped to the spike region that the TCR reacted to and assigned to either a CD4 or a CD8 class. Log10-transformed breadth and depth values were compared by one-way ANOVA with Sidak's multiple comparisons tests. TCRdb mirrors the immuneACCESS table, restricted to in-frame sequences. Some clones are absent from its copies; in checked studies, under half trace to an unresolved V gene, and the reason for the others is unknown. The D gene and trimming were derived from the DNA, and the V and J assignments and clone size from that table. This sample has 130,000 to 150,000 clones in its table, and approximately 78% of those were observed once. The ten largest clones capture roughly 4.3% of the sample.

Study-wide findings and limitations: No day 14 peak-response samples were available, so repertoires were characterized only after the peak T cell response. Participants were mostly white British, with more females than males. The authors suggested clonal diversity may have been underestimated. The 56-69-year group was small, and its depth increase did not reach significance, likely because of low power. Reportedly, almost half of the unique spike-specific TCRs recognized epitopes lying outside the regions that are mutated in the B.1.351 and B.1.1.7 variants. After two AZD1222 doses, spike-specific TCR breadth and depth were significantly higher than at day 0 and than in MenACWY recipients. Only 5 to 7 AZD1222 recipients were SARS-CoV-2 seropositive at baseline, limiting conclusions about previously exposed vaccinees. The vaccine-associated CD4 TCRs covered the entire spike protein, and the dominant responses fell in regions 160-218 and 743-854.

In the paper's terms, the time point label means: baseline before first vaccination. Taken with the paper, the label for treatment or condition translates to: meningococcal conjugate vaccine given as trial control. Vaccinee samples were obtained from the UK trials COV001 and COV002, which included a single-blind randomized controlled phase 2/3 trial of AZD1222 (ChAdOx1 nCoV-19) in healthy adults. For TCRbeta chain sequencing, PBMC samples were collected from trial participants at day 0 and at day 28 after the second dose. This receptor chain uses TRBV28 and TRBJ1-5; too little of a D gene remains to name it. The receptor comes from an adult in good health. The sequencing here drew on peripheral blood, taken on day 0 of MenACWY control vaccination. The CDR3 reads CASSLWENQPQHF. DNA sequence: TGTGCCAGCAGTTTATGGGAAAATCAGCCCCAGCATTTT.